The entry below gives a single TCR beta chain sequence along with its context. What it binds is not known. V shed 6 bases, J shed 7 bases, and the junction held 13 bases outside the gene matches. This CDR3 comprises 16 residues. This sample is drawn from a study of blood T cells in healthy people across ages. Study conclusions and caveats: Age advanced and TCR beta diversity per million T cells fell, roughly linearly.

Together with a sample-barcoded 5' primer, a J-beta primer mix was included in a second PCR lasting about 6 to 11 cycles. TCRdb called the 5' RACE reads again in MiXCR, with one record for every CDR3 protein. The table lists around 1.7 million distinct CDR3 sequences, 28% of them singletons, with 7.7% in the top ten. The rearrangement uses TRBV12-3 or TRBV12-4 and TRBJ1-1; the match to TRBD1 covers 11 bases. Sequenced sample: blood. The clonotype was recovered from a woman aged 25 to 39 in good health. Here the CDR3 reads CASSLAGQGEFNEAFF. CDR3 DNA sequence: TGTGCCAGCAGCTTGGCGGGACAGGGGGAGTTTAATGAAGCTTTCTTT.